This T cell receptor beta chain was obtained from a study of T cell repertoires in ileal Crohn's disease. The assay was immunoSEQ multiplex PCR, and TCRdb's table has in-frame clones only and misses some. The table lists about 11,000 clones, approximately 85% of them singletons, with around 7% in the top ten. Time point indicated: neoterminal ileum biopsy at postoperative endoscopy, about 6 months after surgery. The sample holds a few counts of this clone. The CDR3 is 13 residues long. Germline V gene sequence: CDR1 LNHDA, CDR2 SQIVND (reference sequence). Trimming pared 8 bases from V and 5 bases from J, leaving 15 bases between.

Sequenced input: ileal tissue. This clonotype was obtained from an adult with Crohn's disease. This chain uses TRBV19 with TRBJ1-2; a weak D match, TRBD1 (6 bases). The CDR3: CASGDRYQYGYTF. CDR3 DNA sequence: TGTGCCAGTGGAGACAGGTACCAATATGGCTACACCTTC.